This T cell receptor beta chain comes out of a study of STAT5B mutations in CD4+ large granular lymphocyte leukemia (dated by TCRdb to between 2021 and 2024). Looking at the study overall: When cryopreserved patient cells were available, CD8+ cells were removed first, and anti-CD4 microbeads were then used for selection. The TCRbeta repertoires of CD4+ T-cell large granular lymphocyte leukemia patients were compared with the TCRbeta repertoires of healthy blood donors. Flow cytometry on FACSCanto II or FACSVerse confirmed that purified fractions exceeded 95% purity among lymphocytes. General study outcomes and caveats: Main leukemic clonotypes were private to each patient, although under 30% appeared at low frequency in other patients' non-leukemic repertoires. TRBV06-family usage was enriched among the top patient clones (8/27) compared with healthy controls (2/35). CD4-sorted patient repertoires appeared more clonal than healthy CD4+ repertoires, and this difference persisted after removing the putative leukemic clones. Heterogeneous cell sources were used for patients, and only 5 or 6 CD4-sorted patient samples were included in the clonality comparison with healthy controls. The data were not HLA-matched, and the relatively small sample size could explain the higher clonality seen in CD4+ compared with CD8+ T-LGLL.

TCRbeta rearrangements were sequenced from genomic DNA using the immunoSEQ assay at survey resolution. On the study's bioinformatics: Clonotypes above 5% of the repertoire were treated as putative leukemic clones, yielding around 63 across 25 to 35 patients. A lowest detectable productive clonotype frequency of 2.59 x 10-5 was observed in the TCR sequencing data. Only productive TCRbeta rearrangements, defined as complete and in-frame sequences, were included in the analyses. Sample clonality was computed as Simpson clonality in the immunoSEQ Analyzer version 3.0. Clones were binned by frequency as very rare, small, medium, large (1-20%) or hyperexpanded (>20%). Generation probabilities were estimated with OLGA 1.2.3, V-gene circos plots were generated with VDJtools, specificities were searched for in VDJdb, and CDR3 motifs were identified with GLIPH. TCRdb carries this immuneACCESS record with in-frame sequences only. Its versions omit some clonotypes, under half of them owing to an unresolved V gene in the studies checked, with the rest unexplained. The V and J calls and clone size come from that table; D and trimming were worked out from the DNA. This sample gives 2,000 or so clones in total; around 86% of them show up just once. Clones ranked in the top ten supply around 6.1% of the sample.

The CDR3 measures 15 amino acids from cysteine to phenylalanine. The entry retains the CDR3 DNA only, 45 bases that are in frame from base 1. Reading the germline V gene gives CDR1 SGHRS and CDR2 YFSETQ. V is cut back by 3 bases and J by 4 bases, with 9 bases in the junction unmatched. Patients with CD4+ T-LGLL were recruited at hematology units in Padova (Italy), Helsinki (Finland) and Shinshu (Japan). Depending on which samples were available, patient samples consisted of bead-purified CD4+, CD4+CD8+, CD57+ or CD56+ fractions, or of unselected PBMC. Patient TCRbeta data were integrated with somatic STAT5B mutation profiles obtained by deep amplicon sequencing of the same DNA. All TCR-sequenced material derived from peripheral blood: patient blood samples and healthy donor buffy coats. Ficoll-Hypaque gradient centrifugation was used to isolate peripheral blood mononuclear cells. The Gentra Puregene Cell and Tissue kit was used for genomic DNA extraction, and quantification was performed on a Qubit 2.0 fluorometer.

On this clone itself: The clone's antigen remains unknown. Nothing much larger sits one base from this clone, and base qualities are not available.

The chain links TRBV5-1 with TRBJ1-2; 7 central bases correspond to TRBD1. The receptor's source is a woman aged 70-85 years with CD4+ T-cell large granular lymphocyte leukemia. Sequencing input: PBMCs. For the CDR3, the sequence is CASSSGWDSIYGYTF. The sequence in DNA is TGCGCCAGCAGCTCCGGCTGGGACAGTATCTATGGCTACACCTTC.